The following is a TCR beta chain sequence with its context. Its target is unknown. This sample was included in a study of OX40 agonist ivuxolimab in advanced cancers. Study-wide points: Expanded clones were, on average, more numerous among CD8+ T cells than CD4+.

The CDR3 runs 11 residues. V was pared by 7 bases and J by 0 bases, with 3 bases between. Germline lookup yields CDR1 LNHDA and CDR2 SQIVND (reference sequence). Assay: immunoSEQ multiplex PCR; the TCRdb copy retains only in-frame clones and omits some. The repertoire holds tens of thousands of clones, with over 80% as singletons. This chain connects TRBV19 to TRBJ1-1; D remains unclear. Sequences were derived from CD4+ or CD8+ T cells sorted from blood, sampled in a trial of the OX40 agonist ivuxolimab. The receptor comes from an adult with an advanced solid tumor such as melanoma, head and neck, liver or kidney cancer. The chain's CDR3 is CASNLNTEAFF. In nucleotides, the CDR3 is TGTGCCAGTAATTTGAACACTGAAGCTTTCTTT.